This T cell receptor beta chain stems from a study of blood T cell repertoires in COVID-19. Study overall: T cells, B-cell-depleted T cells, or PBMCs provided the cDNA or gDNA that served as material.

Sequencing was performed with immunoSEQ multiplex PCR; in TCRdb, only in-frame clones are kept and a portion is missing. The table lists over 200,000 clones, around nine tenths of them singletons. There are 16 residues in the CDR3. The trim removed 3 bases at V and 5 bases at J, leaving 8 bases unmatched. CDR1 and CDR2 (germline): MNHEY, SMNVEV (reference sequence). The cohort comprised adults aged roughly 18 to 95 years residing in about two dozen US areas. Cohorts were assigned according to the clinical history that participants reported. The receptor's source is a young man who had recovered from COVID-19. The chain combines TRBV27 with TRBJ2-3, with 10 nucleotides matching TRBD2. The source material was PBMCs or T cells enriched from blood (not recorded which). The DNA for the CDR3 is TGTGCCAGCAGTTTCGTAGCGGGAGGTGGGAGAGATACGCAGTATTTT. It translates to CASSFVAGGGRDTQYF.